A single sample is the source of the 5 T cell receptor beta chains below, sequenced in a study of radiotherapy plus CTLA-4 blockade in lung cancer. Using immunoSEQ multiplex PCR, the repertoire was profiled, and TCRdb retains in-frame clones only, with some absent. The repertoire holds 60,000 to 70,000 clones, roughly four fifths seen once, with around 4% in the top ten. The input for sequencing was peripheral blood, taken from a patient treated with radiotherapy plus ipilimumab. The receptors here all came from a human donor with non-small cell lung cancer who had a partial response to radiotherapy plus ipilimumab.

The chain employs TRBV5-1 and TRBJ1-2; 10 bases are a match to TRBD1. V shed 7 bases and J 5 bases; nucleotides not matched to a gene: 11. The length of the CDR3 is 15 residues. Per the germline V gene, CDR1 is SGHRS and CDR2 is YFSETQ. CDR3 loop: CASGVPGQGTYGYTF. The CDR3, as DNA: TGCGCCAGCGGGGTTCCGGGACAGGGGACGTATGGCTACACCTTC.

A remark on this clone: The identical CDR3 is also encoded by other nucleotide sequences in the sample. The chain has TRBV9 and TRBJ1-5; 9 bases line up with TRBD1. This CDR3 comprises 15 residues. In germline, CDR1 is SGDLS, CDR2 YYNGEE. V trimming: 3 bases; J trimming: 4 bases; junction bases outside the gene matches: 5. The CDR3 sequence: CASSATGTGNQPQHF. CDR3 bases: TGTGCCAGCAGCGCAACCGGGACAGGGAATCAGCCCCAGCATTTT.

The chain is built from TRBV6-5 and TRBJ2-1; TRBD2 aligns across 8 bases. Looked up from germline, CDR1 is MNHEY and CDR2 is SVGAGI. With V trimmed by 2 bases and J by 4 bases, 4 bases remained unmatched. The length of the CDR3 is 15 residues. In nucleotides, the CDR3 is TGTGCCAGCAGTTACCGTCGGGAGGGGTACAATGAGCAGTTCTTC. Translated: CASSYRREGYNEQFF.

Only a few counts were recorded for this clone. The genes are TRBV7-2 and TRBJ2-2, with 7 bases matching TRBD2. CDR1 SGHTA and CDR2 FQGNSA come from the germline V gene. The J segment lost 4 bases and the V segment lost 6 bases, leaving 8 bases of the junction unmatched. CDR3 length: 15 residues. In nucleotides, the CDR3 is TGTGCCAGCAGTGTTGAAGCGGGGATCACCGGGGAGCTGTTTTTT. Translated: CASSVEAGITGELFF.

This chain links TRBV2 with TRBJ1-3; a possible D gene is TRBD1 (6 bases). The V end lost 7 bases, the J end lost 3 bases, and 16 bases lay between the germline ends. This CDR3 has 15 residues. From germline, CDR1 is SNHLY and CDR2 FYNNEI. In DNA form, the CDR3 reads TGTGCCAGCACGGGGCAGGGGATTTTTGGAAACACCATATATTTT. Its protein product is CASTGQGIFGNTIYF.